Presented here are 19 T cell receptor beta chains from one specimen sequenced in a study of regulatory T cells in long-lasting Graves disease. Time point in this sample: newly diagnosed GD, antithyroid drugs for less than 3 months. Isolated PBMC RNA provided the starting material for the TCR library. HTBI primers from iRepertoire and Arm-PCR of CDR3 regions yielded the TCR beta libraries. TCRdb independently ran MiXCR on the multiplex PCR reads; one entry per CDR3 protein. The sample has about 440,000 distinct CDR3 sequences; around 15% are singletons. The sample was also linked to a second study, of T cells in Graves' hyperthyroidism and ophthalmopathy.

The sequences come from peripheral blood mononuclear cells (PBMCs), collected at new diagnosis, from a patient treated with antithyroid drugs. All receptors come from a young woman with Graves disease.

The CDR3 protein is CASSLSWGTYEKLFF. The CDR3, as DNA: TGTGCCAGCAGCTTGAGTTGGGGAACCTATGAAAAACTGTTTTTT. This chain joins TRBV7-9 and TRBJ1-4; the D is unclear. CDR1 and CDR2 (germline): SEHNR, FQNEAQ (reference sequence). Trimming left V 3 bases short and J 6 bases short, with 14 bases between. The CDR3 has 15 amino acids.

This clonotype was detected only a few times. The chain joins TRBV28 to TRBJ2-3; D gene uncertain. Germline V CDR1 and CDR2: MDHEN, SYDVKM. V shed 3 bases and J shed 1 base, with 11 bases lying between them. The CDR3 length is 15 residues. In DNA, the CDR3 is TGTGCCAGCAGTTTCGTAGGGATGGGCACAGATACGCAGTATTTT. It yields the protein CASSFVGMGTDTQYF.

There are many counts of this clonotype. This chain links TRBV20-1 with TRBJ2-7; TRBD2 might be the D (6 bases). V lost 6 bases to trimming and J lost 0 bases, with 12 bases between them. CDR1 is DFQATT and CDR2 is SNEGSKA in the germline V gene (reference sequence). The CDR3 consists of 13 residues. CDR3 nucleotide sequence: TGCAGTGCCCCGACTAGGACCTCCTACGAGCAGTACTTC. Its translation is CSAPTRTSYEQYF.

In its sample, this clonotype was seen a few times. The chain combines TRBV6-5 with TRBJ2-7; 13 bases align to TRBD2. This CDR3 has 17 amino acids. Germline V CDR1 and CDR2: MNHEY, SVGAGI. V trimming: 2 bases; J trimming: 7 bases; junction bases outside the gene matches: 11. The CDR3 bases are TGTGCCAGCAGTTACCAAATTACTAGCGGGAGGGCCTGGGAGCAGTACTTC. Protein: CASSYQITSGRAWEQYF.

Details on this clonotype: A read error may produce the germline difference seen at one junction end. The J gene is TRBJ2-7, the V gene TRBV7-2, with 8 bases matching TRBD1. CDR1 and CDR2 (germline): SGHTA, FQGNSA. CDR3 length: 15 amino acids. In DNA, the CDR3 is TGCGCCAGCAGCCAAGTCGGACAGGGAACCTACGAGCAGTACTTC. It codes for CASSQVGQGTYEQYF.

This clonotype has at least ten counts. The CDR3 loop reads CASSPRLAGGNEQFF. The CDR3 DNA sequence: TGTGCCAGCAGTCCGCGACTAGCGGGAGGTAATGAGCAGTTCTTC. The V gene is TRBV7-3, the J gene TRBJ2-1; 13 positions match TRBD2. The junction had 6 bases not matched to a gene; V was cut back by 6 bases and J by 7 bases. Germline V gene lookup returns CDR1 SGHTA and CDR2 FQGTGA. This CDR3 has 15 residues.

The sample holds many counts of this clonotype. V usage is TRBV7-9 and J usage is TRBJ2-7; possible D gene TRBD2, 6 bases. CDR1 is SEHNR and CDR2 is FQNEAQ in the germline V gene (reference sequence). The CDR3 is 15 residues long. The V gene lost 2 bases and the J gene lost 1 base, with 12 bases spanning the gap. The CDR3 coding sequence is TGTGCCAGCAGCTTAACTGGCGCGGGGTCCTACGAGCAGTACTTC. Translation: CASSLTGAGSYEQYF.

The chain has TRBV6-2 or TRBV6-3 and TRBJ2-3; 8 positions agree with TRBD2. CDR3 length: 16 amino acids. Trimming removed 5 bases from V and 3 bases from J; junction bases left unmatched: 10. From germline, CDR1 is MNHEY and CDR2 SVGEGT. The chain's CDR3 is CASSTHSGALTDTQYF. The CDR3 DNA sequence: TGTGCCAGCAGTACCCATAGCGGGGCCCTGACAGATACGCAGTATTTT.

This clonotype was seen many times. The J gene is TRBJ2-5, the V gene TRBV2, with D possibly being TRBD1 (5 bases). Trimming cost V 6 bases and J 4 bases, with 15 bases left between them. This CDR3 is 14 amino acids long. Germline V gene sequence: CDR1 SNHLY, CDR2 FYNNEI. The CDR3 protein is CASSAAGSGETQYF. Written as DNA, the CDR3 is TGTGCCAGCAGCGCAGCAGGGTCTGGAGAGACCCAGTACTTC.

This clonotype came up many times. The chain employs TRBV12-3 or TRBV12-4 and TRBJ2-7, with TRBD1 matching over 7 bases. Trimming at V came to 8 bases and at J to 1 base, leaving 5 bases not matched to a gene. This CDR3 has 13 residues. The CDR3 loop reads CASWRQGSYEQYF. The DNA for the CDR3 is TGTGCCAGCTGGAGACAGGGATCCTACGAGCAGTACTTC.

This clonotype was found once. The rearrangement uses TRBV20-1 and TRBJ2-5; 12 bases align to TRBD2. Trimming at V came to 6 bases and at J to 5 bases, leaving 7 bases not matched to a gene. This CDR3 has 14 residues. Germline V lookup: CDR1 DFQATT, CDR2 SNEGSKA (reference sequence). CDR3 region: CSATGTSGFETQYF. As DNA, the CDR3 is TGCAGTGCAACCGGGACTAGCGGGTTTGAGACCCAGTACTTC.

This clonotype was recorded many times. The J gene is TRBJ2-7, the V gene TRBV28; possibly TRBD1 for D (5 bases). V shed 2 bases and J shed 0 bases, with 14 bases lying between them. This CDR3 has 16 residues. CDR1 MDHEN and CDR2 SYDVKM come from the germline V gene. DNA of the CDR3: TGTGCCAGCAGTTTAGGGGCTTTATCTAGCTCCTACGAGCAGTACTTC. It encodes CASSLGALSSSYEQYF.

This clonotype was detected a few times. The genes are TRBV6-7 and TRBJ2-7; D is unresolved. TRBV6-7 is annotated as an ORF whose role is uncertain. V was pared by 6 bases and J by 6 bases, with 12 bases between. There are 12 residues in the CDR3. CDR3: CASSPDLCEQYF. CDR3 DNA: TGTGCCAGCAGCCCCGACTTATGCGAGCAGTACTTC.

V and J are TRBV5-4 and TRBJ2-2; D is uncertain. This CDR3 has 16 residues. Germline V gene sequence: CDR1 SGHNT, CDR2 YYREEE (reference sequence). Trimming cost V 1 base and J 3 bases, with 13 bases left between them. CDR3 region: CASSLSWGSDTGELFF. The CDR3 DNA sequence: TGTGCCAGCAGCTTGAGTTGGGGAAGCGACACCGGGGAGCTGTTTTTT.

There are many counts of this clonotype. The rearrangement links TRBV14 to TRBJ2-7, with 9 positions matching TRBD2. There are 14 residues in the CDR3. The trim removed 5 bases at V and 2 bases at J, leaving 4 bases unmatched. Germline V gene sequence: CDR1 SGHDN, CDR2 FVKESK. This CDR3 reads CASSVAGAPYEQYF. CDR3 sequence (DNA): TGTGCCAGCAGCGTAGCGGGAGCGCCCTACGAGCAGTACTTC. Drawing the rest from reference TRBV14 and TRBJ2-7, the complete variable domain is EAGVTQFPSHSVIEKGQTVTLRCDPISGHDNLYWYRRVMGKEIKFLLHFVKESKQDESGMPNNRFLAERTGGTYSTLKVQPAELEDSGVYFCASSVAGAPYEQYFGPGTRLTVT.

V is TRBV28 and J is TRBJ1-1; D remains ambiguous. The length of the CDR3 is 12 residues. CDR1 is MDHEN, CDR2 SYDVKM, per germline. Trimming took off 6 bases at V and 0 bases at J, with 5 bases between the two ends. The CDR3 sequence is CASRPVNTEAFF. CDR3 coding DNA: TGTGCCAGCAGGCCCGTGAACACTGAAGCTTTCTTT.

A note on this clonotype: This CDR3 is missing its conserved last phenylalanine or tryptophan, likely due to a read error. The V and J genes are TRBV24-1 and TRBJ2-1, with a possible D match to TRBD1 (6 bases). V lost 5 bases and J lost 0, with 25 bases in between. This CDR3 spans 20 amino acids. Germline CDR1 reads KGHDR; CDR2 reads SFDVKD. In nucleotides, the CDR3 is TGTGCCACCAGTGGAGAAAGAGGGGGATCCCTATCGAGCTCCTACAATGAGCAGTTCCTC. Translation gives CATSGERGGSLSSSYNEQFL.

The J gene is TRBJ1-6, the V gene TRBV6-2 or TRBV6-3, with D perhaps TRBD1 (6 bases). Trimming removed 9 bases from V and 4 bases from J, with 16 bases in between. This CDR3 region has 15 residues. Germline values: CDR1 MNHEY, CDR2 SVGEGT. The CDR3, as DNA: TGTGCCAGTATAGCCTCGGGACAATATAATTCACCCCTCCACTTT. Amino acids: CASIASGQYNSPLHF.

This clonotype was recorded many times. The V call is TRBV20-1, the J call TRBJ2-7; 9 nucleotides match TRBD2. The germline gives CDR1 DFQATT, CDR2 SNEGSKA (reference sequence). Trimming cost V 1 base and J 2 bases; bases outside gene matches: 6. This CDR3 region has 15 residues. CDR3 residues: CSARGLAGDTYEQYF. CDR3 DNA sequence: TGCAGTGCTAGAGGATTAGCGGGAGACACCTACGAGCAGTACTTC.